This TCR beta chain comes out of a study of OX40 agonist ivuxolimab in advanced cancers. Whole-study results and caveats: Part of the nonresponder group also had normalized T-cell clonal expansion that was low. Relative to CD4+ cells, CD8+ T cells on average had more expanded clones.

In regard to this clone: Its specificity is unknown.

Trimming pared 5 bases from V and 4 bases from J, leaving 11 bases between. Germline V gene data show CDR1 as SNHLY and CDR2 as FYNNEI. This CDR3 is 13 amino acids long. Repertoires were generated with immunoSEQ multiplex PCR, while TCRdb's copy carries only in-frame clones and drops some. The data hold 60,000 to 70,000 clones, with 75% to 85% observed a single time. The chain employs TRBV2 and TRBJ2-5, with TRBD1 as a possible D gene (6 bases). This clonotype originated in an adult with an advanced solid tumor such as melanoma, head and neck, liver or kidney cancer. The source material was CD4+ or CD8+ T cells sorted from blood, sampled in a trial of the OX40 agonist ivuxolimab. Here the CDR3 DNA reads TGTGCCAGCAGTATACAGGGCGGAGAGACCCAGTACTTC. Translating gives CASSIQGGETQYF.